Sequencing of this T cell receptor (beta chain) was carried out in a study of cytomegalovirus exposure and HLA in healthy donors. PCR amplification relied on 60 Vbeta primers (plus 13 Jbeta primers). Assay: immunoSEQ multiplex PCR; the TCRdb copy retains only in-frame clones and omits some. The repertoire has some 160,000 clones, more than 65% of them found once; the top ten carry roughly 6.7%. Findings of the study overall: It has been reported that TCR beta sequences accurately predicted the HLA-A and HLA-B alleles of most subjects. Sequencing probably produced one cluster of sequence variants that were highly shared.

As for this clone: Its antigen is undetermined.

CDR3 length: 17 amino acids. The V and J ends lost 2 bases and 3 bases respectively, with 17 bases between them. The germline gives CDR1 MGHRA, CDR2 YSYEKL. The TCR sequence derives from a man over 45 in good health and CMV-seropositive. Material for sequencing was PBMCs. The chain is built from TRBV4-1 and TRBJ1-5; D might be TRBD1 (6 bases). CDR3 region: CASSQPTGADANQPQHF. The CDR3 DNA sequence: TGCGCCAGCAGCCAACCGACAGGCGCCGATGCCAATCAGCCCCAGCATTTT.